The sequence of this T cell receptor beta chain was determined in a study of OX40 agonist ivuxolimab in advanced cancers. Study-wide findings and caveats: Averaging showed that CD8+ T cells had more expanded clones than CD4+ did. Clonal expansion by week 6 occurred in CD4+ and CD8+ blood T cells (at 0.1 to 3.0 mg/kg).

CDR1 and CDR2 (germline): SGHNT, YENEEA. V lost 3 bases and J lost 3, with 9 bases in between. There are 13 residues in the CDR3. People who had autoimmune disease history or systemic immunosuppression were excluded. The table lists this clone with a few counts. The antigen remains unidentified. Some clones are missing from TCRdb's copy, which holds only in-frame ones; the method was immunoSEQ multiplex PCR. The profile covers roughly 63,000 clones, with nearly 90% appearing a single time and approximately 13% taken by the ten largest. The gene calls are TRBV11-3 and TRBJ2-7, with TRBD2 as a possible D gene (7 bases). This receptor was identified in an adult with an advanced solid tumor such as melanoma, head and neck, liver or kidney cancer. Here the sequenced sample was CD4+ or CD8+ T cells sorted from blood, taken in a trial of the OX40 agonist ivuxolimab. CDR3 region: CASSLGGHYEQYF. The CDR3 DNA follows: TGTGCCAGCAGCTTGGGGGGGCACTACGAGCAGTACTTC.